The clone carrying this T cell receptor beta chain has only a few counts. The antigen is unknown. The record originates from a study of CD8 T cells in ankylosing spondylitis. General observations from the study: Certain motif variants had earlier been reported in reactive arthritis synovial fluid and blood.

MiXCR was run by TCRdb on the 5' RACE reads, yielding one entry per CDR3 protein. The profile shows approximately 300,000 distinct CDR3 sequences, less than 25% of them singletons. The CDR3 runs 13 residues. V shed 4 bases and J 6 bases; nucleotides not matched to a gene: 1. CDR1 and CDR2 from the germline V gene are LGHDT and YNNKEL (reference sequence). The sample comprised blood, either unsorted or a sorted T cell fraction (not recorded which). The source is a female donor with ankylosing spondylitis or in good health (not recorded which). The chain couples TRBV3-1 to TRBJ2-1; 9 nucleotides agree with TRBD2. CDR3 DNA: TGTGCCAGCAGCCCGACTAGCGGCAATGAGCAGTTCTTC. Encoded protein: CASSPTSGNEQFF.